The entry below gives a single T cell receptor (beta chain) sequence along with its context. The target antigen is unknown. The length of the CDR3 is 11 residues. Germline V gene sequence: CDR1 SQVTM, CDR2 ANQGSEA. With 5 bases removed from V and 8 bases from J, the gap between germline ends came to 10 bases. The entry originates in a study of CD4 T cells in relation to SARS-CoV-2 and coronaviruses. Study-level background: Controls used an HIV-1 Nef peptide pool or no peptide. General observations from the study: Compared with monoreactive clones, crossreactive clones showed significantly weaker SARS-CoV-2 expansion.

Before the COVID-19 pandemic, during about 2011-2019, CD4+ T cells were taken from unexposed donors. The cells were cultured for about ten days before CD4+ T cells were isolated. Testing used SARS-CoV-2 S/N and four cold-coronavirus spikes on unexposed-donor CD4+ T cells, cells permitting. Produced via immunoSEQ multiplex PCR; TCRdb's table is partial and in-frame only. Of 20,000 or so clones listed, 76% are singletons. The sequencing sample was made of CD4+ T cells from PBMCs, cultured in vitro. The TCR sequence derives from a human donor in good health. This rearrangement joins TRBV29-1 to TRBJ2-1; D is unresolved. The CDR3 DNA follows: TGCAGCGTTATAGGCGACGATGAGCAGTTCTTC. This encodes CSVIGDDEQFF.